These 10 T cell receptor beta chains were all obtained from the same sample, sequenced in a study of OX40 agonist ivuxolimab in advanced cancers. Only in-frame clones appear in the TCRdb table, and some are missing; sequencing was by immunoSEQ multiplex PCR. This sample carries around 64,000 clones, about 94% of them seen once, and the ten largest clones take approximately 8%. The starting material was CD4+ or CD8+ T cells sorted from blood, obtained in a trial of the OX40 agonist ivuxolimab. These TCRs come from an adult with an advanced solid tumor such as melanoma, head and neck, liver or kidney cancer.

This chain joins TRBV5-1 and TRBJ2-3, with 12 bases identical to TRBD2. Per germline, CDR1 SGHRS and CDR2 YFSETQ. Germline trimming cut 3 bases from V and 4 bases from J; bases unmatched to any gene: 6. This CDR3 comprises 16 residues. CDR3 nucleotide sequence: TGCGCCAGCAGCTGGACTAGCGGGGATTGGCCAGATACGCAGTATTTT. Translation gives CASSWTSGDWPDTQYF.

The chain recombines TRBV7-9 with TRBJ2-1, with 7 bases that match TRBD2. The V gene's germline CDR1 is SEHNR and CDR2 FQNEAQ (reference sequence). CDR3 size: 16 residues. J lost 8 bases, V lost 4 bases, and 14 bases had no gene match. CDR3 nucleotides: TGTGCCAGCAGCTCACCCCTCGGGCGGGGGATGTATGAGCAGTTCTTC. Residues: CASSSPLGRGMYEQFF.

The rearrangement uses TRBV4-1 and TRBJ2-7; D gene ambiguous. V lost 3 bases and J 2 bases, leaving 8 bases between the germline ends. Germline CDR1 reads MGHRA; CDR2 reads YSYEKL. This CDR3 is built from 13 residues. CDR3 in amino acids: CASSQGWTYEQYF. DNA for the CDR3: TGCGCCAGCAGCCAGGGGTGGACCTACGAGCAGTACTTC.

The CDR3 loop is CASSLQGARSKNIQYF. The CDR3 DNA sequence: TGTGCCAGCAGCCTACAGGGGGCTAGGTCCAAAAACATTCAGTACTTC. The chain is built from TRBV7-9 and TRBJ2-4; 9 bases align to TRBD1. The CDR3 has 16 amino acids. The V gene's germline CDR1 is SEHNR and CDR2 FQNEAQ (reference sequence). V was pared by 5 bases and J by 2 bases, with 7 bases of the junction left unmatched.

V usage is TRBV5-6 and J usage is TRBJ1-5; D call uncertain. V was trimmed by 1 base and J by 6 bases, leaving 5 bases between them. Germline CDR1 reads SGHDT; CDR2 reads YYEEEE. The CDR3 sequence is 12 residues long. CDR3 sequence reads: CASSLTGQPQHF. CDR3 coding DNA: TGTGCCAGCAGCTTGACGGGTCAGCCCCAGCATTTT.

This rearrangement joins TRBV6-1 to TRBJ1-1, with D possibly TRBD1 on 5 matching bases. Trimming stripped 9 bases from V and 2 bases from J, with 7 bases between. This CDR3 region has 11 residues. The V gene's germline CDR1 is MNHNS and CDR2 SASEGT. CDR3 DNA: TGTGCCAGGACAGTAAACACTGAAGCTTTCTTT. The encoded protein is CARTVNTEAFF.

V usage is TRBV11-2 and J usage is TRBJ2-3; maybe TRBD2 (6 bases). Germline loops: CDR1 SGHAT, CDR2 FQNNGV. The V end was cut by 0 bases, the J end by 6 bases, with 13 bases between. CDR3 length: 15 residues. In DNA form, the CDR3 reads TGTGCCAGCAGCTTAGAATTGGGGGGAGTGGATACGCAGTATTTT. Encoded protein: CASSLELGGVDTQYF.

Only one count was recorded for this clone. This chain joins TRBV9 and TRBJ2-1; D remains ambiguous. CDR3 length: 12 amino acids. V was trimmed by 4 bases and J by 4 bases, leaving 6 bases between them. Germline CDR1 and CDR2: SGDLS and YYNGEE. CDR3 sequence reads: CASSPDYNEQFF. CDR3 coding DNA: TGTGCCAGCAGCCCCGATTACAATGAGCAGTTCTTC. The variable domain in full, completed from reference TRBV9 and TRBJ2-1, reads DSGVTQTPKHLITATGQRVTLRCSPRSGDLSVYWYQQSLDQGLQFLIQYYNGEERAKGNILERFSAQQFPDLHSELNLSSLELGDSALYFCASSPDYNEQFFGPGTRLTVL.

The chain combines TRBV27 with TRBJ2-7; tentative D call: TRBD2 (6 bases). The CDR3 is 14 amino acids. Trimming took 5 bases from V and 0 from J, leaving 11 bases between them. Germline-derived CDR1 and CDR2 are MNHEY and SMNVEV (reference sequence). CDR3 DNA: TGTGCCAGCAGTCTGGTCGGGGGCTCCTACGAGCAGTACTTC. This gives the protein CASSLVGGSYEQYF.

The chain employs TRBV5-1 and TRBJ2-5; 7 positions match TRBD2. Judging by the DNA end, TRBJ2-7 fits better; the J call may be wrong. The CDR3 is 16 amino acids. CDR1 and CDR2 (germline): SGHRS, YFSETQ. CDR3 sequence (DNA): TGCGCCAGCAGCGCATCGACTAGCTCGGGCTCCTACGAGCAGTACTTC. As protein: CASSASTSSGSYEQYF.